The subject of this entry is one TCR beta chain. The antigen is unknown. Method: immunoSEQ multiplex PCR; TCRdb's copy keeps in-frame clones and lacks some. The table includes over 35,000 clones, 70% to 80% detected once. This specimen belongs to a study of radiotherapy plus CTLA-4 blockade in lung cancer. Alongside CTLA-4 blockade with ipilimumab, patients with chemo-refractory metastatic non-small-cell lung cancer received focal radiation. V lost 0 bases to trimming and J lost 5 bases, with 22 bases between them. The CDR3 totals 18 residues. Germline CDR1 and CDR2: SNHLY and FYNNEI. Notes on the study in general: Increased serum interferon-beta after radiation also reportedly predicted response strongly.

The V gene is TRBV2, the J gene TRBJ2-5, with D possibly matching TRBD2 (5 bases). The sequence was collected from a human donor with non-small cell lung cancer whose response to radiotherapy plus ipilimumab could not be evaluated. The material sequenced was peripheral blood, taken from a patient treated with radiotherapy plus ipilimumab. The CDR3 nucleotides read TGTGCCAGCAGTGAAGCGCTTCTGAGGCGGGCCTCCCAGGAGACCCAGTACTTC. This sequence encodes CASSEALLRRASQETQYF.